The 21 T cell receptor beta chains below were found in one sample sequenced in a study of OX40 agonist ivuxolimab in advanced cancers. Assay used: immunoSEQ multiplex PCR; TCRdb lists only in-frame clones, some missing. Among approximately 110,000 clones listed, around 90% were seen once. The sequenced sample was CD4+ or CD8+ T cells sorted from blood, obtained in a trial of the OX40 agonist ivuxolimab. The receptors come from an adult with an advanced solid tumor such as melanoma, head and neck, liver or kidney cancer.

This chain links TRBV28 with TRBJ2-2; no clear D. Trimming removed 5 bases from V and 4 bases from J, with 8 bases in between. This CDR3 comprises 13 residues. The germline V gene has CDR1 MDHEN and CDR2 SYDVKM. CDR3 nucleotide sequence: TGTGCCAGCAGTCCCCATAGCACCGGGGAGCTGTTTTTT. Residues: CASSPHSTGELFF. The full variable domain, its missing parts supplied by reference TRBV28 and TRBJ2-2, is DVKVTQSSRYLVKRTGEKVFLECVQDMDHENMFWYRQDPGLGLRLIYFSYDVKMKEKGDIPEGYSVSREKKERFSLILESASTNQTSMYLCASSPHSTGELFFGEGSRLTVL.

This rearrangement joins TRBV5-1 to TRBJ2-2; 12 bases map to TRBD2. J lost 6 bases, V lost 1 base, and 4 bases had no gene match. CDR1 and CDR2 (germline): SGHRS, YFSETQ. The CDR3 has 16 residues. As DNA, the CDR3 is TGCGCCAGCAGCTTGACTCTAGCGGGAGGGGCCGGGGAGCTGTTTTTT. Translation: CASSLTLAGGAGELFF.

The J gene is TRBJ2-4, the V gene TRBV28; 10 bases line up with TRBD2. Trimming took 5 bases from V and 6 from J; bases not matched to a gene: 10. The length of the CDR3 is 16 residues. CDR1 is MDHEN, CDR2 SYDVKM, per germline. For the CDR3, the DNA is TGTGCCAGCAGTCCCGGGGATAGCGGGAGGATAAACATTCAGTACTTC. Residues: CASSPGDSGRINIQYF.

This sequence joins TRBV15 and TRBJ1-5, with D tentatively TRBD1 (5 bases). Deletions cut 0 bases from V and 5 bases from J, with 14 bases between. Germline V CDR1 and CDR2: LNHNV, YYDKDF (reference sequence). This CDR3 contains 16 residues. CDR3 amino acids: CATSREVRGWDQPQHF. In nucleotides, the CDR3 is TGTGCCACCAGCAGAGAAGTGAGGGGCTGGGATCAGCCCCAGCATTTT.

The chain recombines TRBV27 with TRBJ1-1; 10 bases fit TRBD1. After removal of 8 bases from V and 5 bases from J, the junction contained 5 bases not matched to a gene. Per the germline V gene, CDR1 is MNHEY and CDR2 is SMNVEV (reference sequence). This CDR3 has 13 residues. The CDR3 nucleotides read TGTGCCAGCCGCGACAGGGGGCAAACTGAAGCTTTCTTT. It encodes CASRDRGQTEAFF.

The V and J genes are TRBV28 and TRBJ2-7; D gene unclear. Trimming cost V 6 bases and J 3 bases, with 15 bases left between them. Germline assignment: CDR1 MDHEN and CDR2 SYDVKM. There are 14 residues in the CDR3. The CDR3 region has the DNA TGTGCCAGCAGACAACCTGGACCAGGCTACGAGCAGTACTTC. It encodes CASRQPGPGYEQYF. Looking up the rest from reference TRBV28 and TRBJ2-7 gives the full variable domain: DVKVTQSSRYLVKRTGEKVFLECVQDMDHENMFWYRQDPGLGLRLIYFSYDVKMKEKGDIPEGYSVSREKKERFSLILESASTNQTSMYLCASRQPGPGYEQYFGPGTRLTVT.

This sequence joins TRBV11-3 and TRBJ2-3, with 11 bases fitting TRBD2. V was clipped by 5 bases and J by 4 bases; unmatched bases: 5. CDR1 is SGHNT and CDR2 is YENEEA in the germline V gene. This CDR3 is built from 15 residues. The CDR3 sequence is CASSLSGRGADTQYF. CDR3 sequence (DNA): TGTGCCAGCAGCCTTAGCGGGAGGGGGGCAGATACGCAGTATTTT.

V and J are TRBV27 and TRBJ1-1; D ambiguous. Trimming removed 3 bases at V and 10 bases at J, with 15 bases between. This CDR3 region has 13 residues. The germline gives CDR1 MNHEY, CDR2 SMNVEV (reference sequence). CDR3 DNA: TGTGCCAGCAGTTTTTCCGGAGGACGGGGAGCTTTCTTT. Its translation: CASSFSGGRGAFF.

This chain links TRBV2 with TRBJ2-1; no clear D. The V and J ends lost 4 bases and 3 bases respectively, with 13 bases between them. The CDR3 is 15 residues long. CDR1 is SNHLY, CDR2 FYNNEI, per germline. Here the CDR3 reads CASSVGPQRYNEQFF. The CDR3 DNA is TGTGCCAGCAGTGTAGGCCCCCAGCGCTACAATGAGCAGTTCTTC.

The chain is built from TRBV19 and TRBJ1-1; a weak D match, TRBD1 (6 bases). CDR1 LNHDA and CDR2 SQIVND come from the germline V gene (reference sequence). The CDR3 length is 16 residues. V was clipped by 4 bases and J by 2 bases, with 17 bases between them. The CDR3 spells CASSRTAMGLNTEAFF. The CDR3 DNA is TGTGCCAGTAGTAGGACAGCCATGGGGCTTAACACTGAAGCTTTCTTT.

This clone was counted a single time. The chain is built from TRBV4-3 and TRBJ2-3; 12 nucleotides agree with TRBD1. CDR3 size: 22 residues. Trimming cost V 0 bases and J 0 bases; bases outside gene matches: 16. CDR1 is LGHNA, CDR2 YSLEER, per germline. This CDR3 is CASSQDQVAGTGGLGSTDTQYF. The CDR3 DNA is TGCGCCAGCAGCCAAGATCAGGTCGCCGGGACAGGGGGCCTGGGAAGCACAGATACGCAGTATTTT.

V usage is TRBV9 and J usage is TRBJ2-7; the D is unclear. The germline V and J ends were trimmed by 3 bases and 5 bases, with 24 bases remaining between them. Germline CDR1 and CDR2: SGDLS and YYNGEE. The CDR3 is 17 residues long. The chain's CDR3 is CASSASVHSSPPDEQYF. The CDR3 DNA reads TGTGCCAGCAGCGCTTCCGTGCACAGTTCCCCTCCTGACGAGCAGTACTTC. Filled out from reference TRBV9 and TRBJ2-7, the complete variable domain reads DSGVTQTPKHLITATGQRVTLRCSPRSGDLSVYWYQQSLDQGLQFLIQYYNGEERAKGNILERFSAQQFPDLHSELNLSSLELGDSALYFCASSASVHSSPPDEQYFGPGTRLTVT.

The chain joins TRBV29-1 to TRBJ1-4; 7 nucleotides align to TRBD1. The germline V gene encodes CDR1 SQVTM and CDR2 ANQGSEA. This CDR3 contains 17 residues. Trimming cost V 0 bases and J 8 bases; bases outside gene matches: 15. The CDR3 DNA reads TGCAGCGTTGAAGACCACCCCCGACAGGGTGAGAGGGAAAAACTGTTTTTT. This sequence encodes CSVEDHPRQGEREKLFF.

The chain combines TRBV7-9 with TRBJ2-5; D is unclear. The CDR3 extends over 15 amino acids. V shed 2 bases and J shed 5 bases, with 15 bases lying between them. In germline, CDR1 is SEHNR, CDR2 FQNEAQ (reference sequence). CDR3 sequence reads: CASSLTVTGGETQYF. The CDR3 nucleotides read TGTGCCAGCAGCTTAACAGTTACGGGTGGGGAGACCCAGTACTTC.

This chain connects TRBV28 to TRBJ1-1, with a tentative D call TRBD1 (5 bases). The CDR3 is 14 residues long. In germline, CDR1 is MDHEN, CDR2 SYDVKM. Trimming left V 8 bases short and J 1 base short, with 14 bases between. The CDR3 reads CASPPAGENTEAFF. CDR3 in DNA: TGTGCCAGCCCCCCTGCGGGGGAGAACACTGAAGCTTTCTTT.

The CDR3 here is CASSGGRGSYEQYF. For the CDR3, the DNA is TGTGCCAGCAGCGGAGGCAGGGGCTCCTACGAGCAGTACTTC. V and J are TRBV9 and TRBJ2-7; D is perhaps TRBD1 (6 bases). V lost 3 bases and J 0 bases, leaving 10 bases between the germline ends. Germline CDR1 reads SGDLS; CDR2 reads YYNGEE. The CDR3 has 14 amino acids.

This clone has only one observation. J is TRBJ2-1 and V is TRBV9, with 9 positions matching TRBD2. Germline V gene lookup returns CDR1 SGDLS and CDR2 YYNGEE. V shed 0 bases and J 4 bases; nucleotides not matched to a gene: 5. The CDR3 length is 16 residues. The CDR3 here is CASSVASSGSYNEQFF. In DNA form, the CDR3 reads TGTGCCAGCAGCGTAGCGAGTAGCGGGAGTTACAATGAGCAGTTCTTC.

J is TRBJ1-1 and V is TRBV14; D not resolved. The V gene lost 4 bases and the J gene lost 8 bases, with 11 bases spanning the gap. This CDR3 is 12 amino acids long. The germline gives CDR1 SGHDN, CDR2 FVKESK. CDR3: CASSRVWTEAFF. The CDR3 nucleotides read TGTGCCAGCAGCCGGGTGTGGACGGAAGCTTTCTTT.

The chain employs TRBV6-6 and TRBJ2-3; either TRBD1 or TRBD2 may fit D (5 bases each). In germline, CDR1 is MNHNY, CDR2 SVGAGI (reference sequence). The CDR3 has 16 amino acids. Trimming removed 6 bases at V and 0 bases at J, with 16 bases between. The chain's CDR3 is CASSVRDGSSTDTQYF. The CDR3 DNA reads as TGTGCCAGCAGCGTACGGGACGGATCTAGCACAGATACGCAGTATTTT.

The V call is TRBV28, the J call TRBJ2-3; possible D gene TRBD1, 6 bases. CDR3 length equals 14 residues. The V end was cut by 7 bases, the J end by 0 bases, with 11 bases between. CDR1 and CDR2 (germline): MDHEN, SYDVKM. CDR3 in DNA: TGTGCCAGCATCCAGGGGCGGAGCACAGATACGCAGTATTTT. Translating gives CASIQGRSTDTQYF.

V and J are TRBV18 and TRBJ1-2; D unresolved. The length of the CDR3 is 14 residues. Germline V gene sequence: CDR1 KGHSH, CDR2 LQKENI. V lost 6 bases to trimming and J lost 4 bases, with 15 bases between them. CDR3 DNA sequence: TGTGCCAGCTCTACGGGTGGAGAGGGCTATGGCTACACCTTC. Translated: CASSTGGEGYGYTF.